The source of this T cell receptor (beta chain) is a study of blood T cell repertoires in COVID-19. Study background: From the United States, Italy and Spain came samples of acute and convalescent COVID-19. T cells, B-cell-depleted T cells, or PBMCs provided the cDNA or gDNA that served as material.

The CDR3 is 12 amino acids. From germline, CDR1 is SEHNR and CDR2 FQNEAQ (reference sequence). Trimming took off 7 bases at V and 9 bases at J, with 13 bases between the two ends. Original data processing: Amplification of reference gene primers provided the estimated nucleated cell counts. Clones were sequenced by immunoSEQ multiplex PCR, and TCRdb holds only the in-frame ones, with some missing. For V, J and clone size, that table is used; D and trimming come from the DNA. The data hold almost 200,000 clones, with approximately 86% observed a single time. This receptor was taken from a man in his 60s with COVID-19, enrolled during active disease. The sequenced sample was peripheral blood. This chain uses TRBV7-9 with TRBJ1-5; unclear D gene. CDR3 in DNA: TGTGCCAGCACCCGCGGTGACGGGCCCCAGCATTTT. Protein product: CASTRGDGPQHF.